Below, 3 T cell receptor beta chains from the same sample are listed, as sequenced in a study of lymphopenia after photon versus proton radiotherapy. This table comes from immunoSEQ multiplex PCR, and its TCRdb copy is limited to in-frame clones, with some not included. The data contain about 33,000 clones, 85% to 90% of them singletons. Sample: peripheral blood, taken from a patient treated with photon-based radiotherapy. These receptors were taken from a woman aged 45-59 years with pancreatic cancer.

This chain links TRBV7-9 with TRBJ2-3; D ambiguous. Germline-derived CDR1 and CDR2 are SEHNR and FQNEAQ (reference sequence). The CDR3 extends over 16 amino acids. Trimming shortened V by 5 bases and J by 3 bases, and 18 bases separated the two germline ends. CDR3 amino acids: CASSPPAGRLTDTQYF. The CDR3 DNA is TGTGCCAGCAGCCCCCCGGCTGGCAGGCTGACAGATACGCAGTATTTT.

The V gene is TRBV19, the J gene TRBJ2-7; 12 nucleotides align to TRBD1. Germline V CDR1 and CDR2: LNHDA, SQIVND (reference sequence). The junction had 5 bases not matched to a gene; V was cut back by 11 bases and J by 6 bases. The CDR3 has 12 residues. Here the CDR3 DNA reads TGTGCCGCGGGGGACAGGGGGCCCGAGCAGTACTTC. Its protein product is CAAGDRGPEQYF.

This rearrangement joins TRBV6-1 to TRBJ2-4, with no clear D. Germline loops: CDR1 MNHNS, CDR2 SASEGT. The CDR3 has 14 amino acids. Trimming cost V 1 base and J 4 bases, with 8 bases left between them. This chain's CDR3 is CASSEEGKKNIQYF. The CDR3 DNA follows: TGTGCCAGCAGTGAAGAAGGCAAGAAAAACATTCAGTACTTC.